This T cell receptor (beta chain) was recorded in a study of response to subunit inactivated influenza vaccine. A few counts support this clonotype. Its antigen is as yet unknown. General study points: New T cells are recruited in small numbers by each seasonal influenza vaccination, according to the authors' suggestion.

TCRdb reprocessed the RT-PCR reads with MiXCR, giving one entry per CDR3 protein. The profile shows around 520,000 distinct CDR3 sequences, about 25% of them singletons. Deletions cut 1 base from V and 4 bases from J, with 16 bases between. The CDR3 length is 16 residues. Germline CDR1 reads SEHNR; CDR2 reads FQNEAQ (reference sequence). Sequencing was performed on CD4+ T cells sorted from PBMCs, taken 5 to 6 days after vaccination. The J gene is TRBJ2-5, the V gene TRBV7-9; the D call may be TRBD1 or TRBD2 (5 bases each). The receptor comes from a middle-aged man who received an inactivated influenza vaccine. The CDR3 bases are TGTGCCAGCAGCTTAGATGCCGTCCGGGGCGGAGAGACCCAGTACTTC. This translates into CASSLDAVRGGETQYF.